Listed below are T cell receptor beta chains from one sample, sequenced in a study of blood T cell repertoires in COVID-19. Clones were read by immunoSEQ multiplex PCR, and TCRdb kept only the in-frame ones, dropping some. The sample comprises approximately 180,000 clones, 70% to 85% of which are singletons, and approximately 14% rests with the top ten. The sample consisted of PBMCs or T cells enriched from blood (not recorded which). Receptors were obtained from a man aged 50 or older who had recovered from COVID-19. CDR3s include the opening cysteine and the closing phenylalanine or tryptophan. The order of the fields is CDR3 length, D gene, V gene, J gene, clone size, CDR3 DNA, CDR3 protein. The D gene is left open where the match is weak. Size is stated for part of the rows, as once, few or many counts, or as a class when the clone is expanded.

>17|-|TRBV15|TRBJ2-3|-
TGTGCCACCAGCAGAGTGGGGGCGGGGGATCGCACAGATACGCAGTATTTT
CATSRVGAGDRTDTQYF
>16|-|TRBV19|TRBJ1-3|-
TGTGCCAGTAGTATTACAGGGAAGGGCTCTGGAAACACCATATATTTT
CASSITGKGSGNTIYF
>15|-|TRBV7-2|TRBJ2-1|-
TGTGCCAGCAGCTTAGGCGGCCTCAGCTACAATGAGCAGTTCTTC
CASSLGGLSYNEQFF
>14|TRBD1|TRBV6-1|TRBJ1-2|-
TGTGCCAGCAGTGAGGCCAGGGGGCGAGATGGCTACACCTTC
CASSEARGRDGYTF
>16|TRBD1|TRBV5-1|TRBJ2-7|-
TGCGCCAGCAGCTCGCTTGGGACAGGAGAGGGCTACGAGCAGTACTTC
CASSSLGTGEGYEQYF
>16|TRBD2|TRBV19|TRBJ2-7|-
TGTGCCAGTAGTACAGGACTAGCGGGGGGTAAACACGAGCAGTACTTC
CASSTGLAGGKHEQYF
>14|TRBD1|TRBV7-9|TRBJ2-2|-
TGTGCCAGCATTAGACAGGGGACCACCGGGGAGCTGTTTTTT
CASIRQGTTGELFF
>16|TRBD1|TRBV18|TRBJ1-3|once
TGTGCCAGCTCACTGACAGGGTCTAGCTCTGGAAACACCATATATTTT
CASSLTGSSSGNTIYF
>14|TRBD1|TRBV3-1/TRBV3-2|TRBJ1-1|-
TGTGCCAGCAGCCAAATACAGGGGTCAACTGAAGCTTTCTTT
CASSQIQGSTEAFF
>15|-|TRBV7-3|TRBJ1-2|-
TGTGCCAGCAGCCAACGCCCAGGGCACGGCTATGGCTACACCTTC
CASSQRPGHGYGYTF